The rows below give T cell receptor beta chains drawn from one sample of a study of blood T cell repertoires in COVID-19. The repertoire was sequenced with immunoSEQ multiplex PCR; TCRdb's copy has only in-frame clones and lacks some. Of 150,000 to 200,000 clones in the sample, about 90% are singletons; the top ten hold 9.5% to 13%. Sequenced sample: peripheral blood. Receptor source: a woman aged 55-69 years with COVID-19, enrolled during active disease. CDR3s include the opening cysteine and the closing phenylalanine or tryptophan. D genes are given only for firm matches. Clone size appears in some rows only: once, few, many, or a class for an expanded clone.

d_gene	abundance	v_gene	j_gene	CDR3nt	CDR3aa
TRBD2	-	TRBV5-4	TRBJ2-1	TGTGCCAGCAGCTTGGTTCTAGCGGGTCTCAATGAGCAGTTCTTC	CASSLVLAGLNEQFF
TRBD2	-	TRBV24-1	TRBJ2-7	TGTGCCACCAGTGATTCCAGCGGGAGGAGGAACGAGCAGTACTTC	CATSDSSGRRNEQYF
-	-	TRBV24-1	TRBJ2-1	TGTGCCACCAGTGAAAACAACTACAATGAGCAGTTCTTC	CATSENNYNEQFF
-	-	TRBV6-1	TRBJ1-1	TGTGCCAGCAGTGAGGGCGAGACTGAAGCTTTCTTT	CASSEGETEAFF
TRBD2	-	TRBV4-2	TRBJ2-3	TGTGCCAGCAGCCAAGGAGCGACTAGCGGAAAGACAGATACGCAGTATTTT	CASSQGATSGKTDTQYF
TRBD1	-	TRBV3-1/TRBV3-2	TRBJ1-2	TGTGCCAGCAGGGGGGACAGGGGGCACAACTATGGCTACACCTTC	CASRGDRGHNYGYTF
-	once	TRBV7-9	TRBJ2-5	TGTGCCAGCAGCCCTCCTGGGGAGCGAGAGACCCAGTACTTC	CASSPPGERETQYF
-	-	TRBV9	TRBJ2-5	TGTGCCAGCAGCGTAGAGCTAACAGCCCGGACCCAGTACTTC	CASSVELTARTQYF
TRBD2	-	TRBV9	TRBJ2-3	TGTGCCAGCACACACGGGGGACTAGCGGCCCTCACAGATACGCAGTATTTT	CASTHGGLAALTDTQYF
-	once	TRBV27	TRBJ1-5	TGTGCCAGCAGATCAGGGCTTCAGCCCCAGCATTTT	CASRSGLQPQHF
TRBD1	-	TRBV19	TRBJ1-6	TGTGCCAGTAGCCTACAGGGGGCGGCGAATTCACCCCTCCACTTT	CASSLQGAANSPLHF